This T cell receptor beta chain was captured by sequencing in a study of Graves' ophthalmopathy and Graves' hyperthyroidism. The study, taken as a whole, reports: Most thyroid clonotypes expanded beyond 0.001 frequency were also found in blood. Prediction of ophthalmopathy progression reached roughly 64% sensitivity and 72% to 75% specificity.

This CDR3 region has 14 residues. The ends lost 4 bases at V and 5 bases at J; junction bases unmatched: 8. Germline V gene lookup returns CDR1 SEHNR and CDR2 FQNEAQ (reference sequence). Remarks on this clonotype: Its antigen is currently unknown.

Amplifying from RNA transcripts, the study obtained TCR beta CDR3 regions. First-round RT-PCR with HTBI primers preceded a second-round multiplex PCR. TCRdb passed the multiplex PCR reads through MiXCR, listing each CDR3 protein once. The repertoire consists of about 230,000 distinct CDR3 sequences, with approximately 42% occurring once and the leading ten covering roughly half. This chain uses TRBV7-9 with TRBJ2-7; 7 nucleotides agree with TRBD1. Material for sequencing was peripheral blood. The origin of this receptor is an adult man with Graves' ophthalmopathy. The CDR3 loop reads CASSSPGGADEQYF. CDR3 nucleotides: TGTGCCAGCAGCTCTCCAGGGGGAGCGGACGAGCAGTACTTC.